This TCR beta chain comes out of a study of blood T cell repertoires in COVID-19. At the level of the study: The origin of the acute and convalescent COVID-19 samples was the United States, Italy and Spain. PBMCs, B-cell-depleted T cells, or T cells provided the cDNA or gDNA that made up the material.

This clone was found many times. Under the authors' procedure: Nucleated cell counts were estimated from reference gene primer amplification. The method was immunoSEQ multiplex PCR; TCRdb's version includes in-frame clones alone and lacks a portion of them. V and J calls and clone size are as listed in that table; D and trimming were resolved from the DNA. The table records 200,000 to 300,000 clones, under 85% of them present only once. Germline V lookup: CDR1 SGHVS, CDR2 FNYEAQ. Unmatched junction bases numbered 7, after V lost 6 bases and J lost 5 bases. CDR3 size: 14 residues. This clonotype originated in a human donor in a cohort sampled during active COVID-19. Material for sequencing was peripheral blood. This chain links TRBV7-6 with TRBJ2-5; TRBD1 matches 9 bases. The CDR3: CASRYTGGAETQYF. The DNA for the CDR3 is TGTGCCAGCAGGTATACAGGGGGCGCGGAGACCCAGTACTTC.